A few counts support the clone carrying this T cell receptor beta chain. Its specificity is unknown. TCRdb passed the RACE reads through MiXCR, listing each CDR3 protein once. The sample contains under 130,000 distinct CDR3 sequences, less than 35% of which appear only once. Germline loops: CDR1 SGDLS, CDR2 YYNGEE. This CDR3 spans 11 amino acids. The sample originates from a study of human T cells and chemical hapten exposure. Time point specified: patch test 3, about 24 weeks after DPC sensitization. Treatment noted: therapeutic diphenylcyclopropenone sensitization with weekly scalp DPC. Study-level findings and limits: Unchanged with DPC sensitization were TCRs above 1 in 1000 frequency.

V usage is TRBV9 and J usage is TRBJ2-1, with D possibly TRBD2 on 5 matching bases. This TCR was recovered from a man between 40 and 49 years old with alopecia areata. Some clones in this sample may be carry-over from other donors' samples. The material was whole blood, obtained in connection with sensitization to the hapten diphenylcyclopropenone (DPC). CDR3 coding DNA: TGTGCGAGCGGAGCCTACAATGAGCAGTTCTTC. This gives the protein CASGAYNEQFF.